This T cell receptor (beta chain) was identified in a study of T-cell reconstitution after alpha-beta-depleted transplantation in children (TCRdb year 2016). Broadly, across the study: T-cell immune reconstitution after TCRalphabeta/CD19-depleted allogeneic hematopoietic cell transplantation in children was quantitatively tracked in the study by means of TCR repertoire profiling.

This clonotype has more than one count but fewer than ten. The antigen this receptor binds is unknown. Base qualities are not provided; no much larger clone lies one nucleotide away. Libraries were prepared through PCR. Sequenced using an Illumina HiSeq 2500. TCR library preparation used molecular barcoding, with unique molecular identifiers applied to normalize quantification of the TCRbeta repertoire. TCRdb reworked the public reads: Q25 trimming with fastp, MiXCR clone assembly, productive beta chains retained. Identical CDR3 proteins give one entry, which carries the most common genes and DNA. Recorded for this sample are about 540,000 distinct CDR3 sequences; approximately 20% of them occurred a single time. The ten largest clones take up 3% to 3.5% of the sample. The CDR3 starts with the cysteine, ends with the phenylalanine, and has 18 residues. Kept here is only the CDR3 DNA, which spans 54 bases and is read in frame from base 1. CDR1 and CDR2 (SGHAT, FQNNGV) derive from the germline V gene. From V the trimming removes 1 base and from J it removes 0 bases, while the gene matches leave 5 bases of the junction unaccounted for.

Recombination linked TRBV11-2 to TRBJ2-6, and TRBD1 matches 8 of the central bases. The origin of this receptor is a human donor who donated a stem cell graft to a child with acute lymphoblastic leukemia. The sequences come from PBMCs from the stem cell graft donor, collected from the stem cell graft. Read as DNA, the sequence is TGTGCCAGCAGCTTAGGACAGGGGATCCCCTCTGGGGCCAACGTCCTGACTTTC. It encodes CASSLGQGIPSGANVLTF.